A single sample gave rise to the 5 T cell receptor beta chains below, sequenced in a study of blood T cell repertoires in COVID-19. TCRdb's table, derived via immunoSEQ multiplex PCR, lists solely in-frame clones and lacks some. The sample lists over 200,000 clones, 70% to 85% occurring once. Sequenced: PBMCs or T cells enriched from blood (not recorded which). All receptors come from a man between 60 and 75 years old who had recovered from COVID-19.

The chain couples TRBV3-1 (or the pseudogene TRBV3-2) to TRBJ2-2; maybe TRBD2 (6 bases). V lost 6 bases and J lost 4, with 15 bases in between. The CDR3 runs to 15 residues. CDR1 is LGHDT and CDR2 is YNNKEL in the germline V gene (reference sequence). Written as DNA, the CDR3 is TGTGCCAGCAGTCGGGGAGGTTCGAGCACCGGGGAGCTGTTTTTT. It specifies CASSRGGSSTGELFF.

The chain combines TRBV5-6 with TRBJ2-2; 7 bases are shared with TRBD1. The trim removed 3 bases at V and 4 bases at J, leaving 9 bases unmatched. The CDR3 runs 16 residues. Per the germline V gene, CDR1 is SGHDT and CDR2 is YYEEEE. The CDR3 DNA reads TGTGCCAGCAGCTGGGGGTTACAGGGGACCACCGGGGAGCTGTTTTTT. It codes for CASSWGLQGTTGELFF.

The chain has TRBV11-1 and TRBJ1-1, with D possibly being TRBD1 (6 bases). Germline V gene data show CDR1 as SGHAT and CDR2 as FQDESV (reference sequence). The V and J ends lost 8 bases and 4 bases respectively, with 14 bases between them. CDR3 length: 13 amino acids. The CDR3 region has the DNA TGTGCCAGCCGGCGTCAGGGGCTCACTGAAGCTTTCTTT. Translated: CASRRQGLTEAFF.

The rearrangement uses TRBV12-3 or TRBV12-4 and TRBJ2-5, with D possibly TRBD1 on 5 matching bases. This CDR3 contains 13 residues. With 3 bases removed from V and 4 bases from J, the gap between germline ends came to 9 bases. The DNA for the CDR3 is TGTGCCAGCAGTTTTTCCAGGGCAGAGACCCAGTACTTC. This sequence encodes CASSFSRAETQYF.

The chain uses TRBV4-2 and TRBJ2-5; 11 nucleotides align to TRBD2. The V gene end was trimmed by 2 bases and the J gene end by 2 bases; junction bases not matched to a gene: 4. The germline CDR1 and CDR2 sequences are LGHNA and YNFKEQ. This CDR3 has 16 residues. The chain's CDR3 is CASSQLLAGEQETQYF. The CDR3 nucleotides are TGTGCCAGCAGCCAACTACTAGCGGGAGAGCAAGAGACCCAGTACTTC.